What follows are 32 T cell receptor beta chains derived from one specimen sequenced in a study of regulatory and conventional T cells in RAG deficiency. The assay was immunoSEQ multiplex PCR, and TCRdb's table has in-frame clones only and misses some. This sample has some 35,000 clones, with 76% found just once. Genomic DNA came from blood conventional CD4+ T cells gated CD25-low CD127-high. The sample was also reused in another study, on regulatory T cells. This second report adds: The PCR used 52 TRBV and 13 TRBJ primers.

The sample taken for sequencing was CD4+ effector T cells sorted from blood. The receptors stem from a human donor in good health.

The J gene is TRBJ1-1, the V gene TRBV27, with D maybe TRBD1 (5 bases). The length of the CDR3 is 11 residues. Germline-derived CDR1 and CDR2 are MNHEY and SMNVEV (reference sequence). Trimming removed 5 bases from V and 4 bases from J, with 5 bases in between. In DNA form, the CDR3 reads TGTGCCAGCAGTAGGGGCACTGAAGCTTTCTTT. Residues: CASSRGTEAFF.

The rearrangement uses TRBV11-2 and TRBJ2-3; 7 bases are shared with TRBD2. V shed 6 bases, J shed 2 bases, and the junction held 2 bases outside the gene matches. Germline-derived CDR1 and CDR2 are SGHAT and FQNNGV. The CDR3 spans 13 residues. The CDR3 DNA sequence: TGTGCCAGCAGACGGGACTACACAGATACGCAGTATTTT. Protein sequence: CASRRDYTDTQYF.

The chain carries TRBV30 and TRBJ1-5, with 7 nucleotides matching TRBD1. The CDR3 has 18 amino acids. Germline V CDR1 and CDR2: GTSNPN, SVGIG (reference sequence). V gave up 0 bases and J gave up 0 bases; unmatched junction bases: 11. This CDR3 is CAWSVRGGTVRSNQPQHF. The CDR3, as DNA: TGTGCCTGGAGTGTACGAGGCGGGACAGTCCGTAGCAATCAGCCCCAGCATTTT.

The gene calls are TRBV9 and TRBJ2-7; TRBD1 aligns across 10 bases. CDR1 is SGDLS and CDR2 is YYNGEE in the germline V gene. V gave up 4 bases and J gave up 1 base; unmatched junction bases: 14. The length of the CDR3 is 18 residues. The CDR3, as DNA: TGTGCCAGCAGCCCCGGACCGGACAGGGGGTTTGGATCCTACGAGCAGTACTTC. This gives the protein CASSPGPDRGFGSYEQYF. Full variable domain (missing parts from reference TRBV9 and TRBJ2-7): DSGVTQTPKHLITATGQRVTLRCSPRSGDLSVYWYQQSLDQGLQFLIQYYNGEERAKGNILERFSAQQFPDLHSELNLSSLELGDSALYFCASSPGPDRGFGSYEQYFGPGTRLTVT.

The chain joins TRBV4-1 to TRBJ1-6; D is possibly TRBD1 (5 bases). The V gene's germline CDR1 is MGHRA and CDR2 YSYEKL. The CDR3 spans 15 residues. V was trimmed by 5 bases and J by 6 bases, leaving 14 bases between them. In DNA form, the CDR3 reads TGCGCCAGCAGCTGGGACCTTGGTCCTAATTCACCCCTCCACTTT. Protein product: CASSWDLGPNSPLHF.

This chain uses TRBV7-6 with TRBJ2-7, with 8 bases lining up with TRBD1. Germline loops: CDR1 SGHVS, CDR2 FNYEAQ. This CDR3 has 16 residues. After removal of 5 bases from V and 5 bases from J, the junction contained 14 bases not matched to a gene. CDR3: CASSPRPGQGTHEQYF. Written as DNA, the CDR3 is TGTGCCAGCAGCCCGAGACCCGGACAGGGTACCCACGAGCAGTACTTC.

This chain links TRBV4-2 with TRBJ1-5, with no clear D. V gave up 1 base and J gave up 8 bases, with 9 bases separating them. In germline, CDR1 is LGHNA, CDR2 YNFKEQ. The CDR3 extends over 13 amino acids. The CDR3 spells CASSQAREEPQHF. The CDR3 region has the DNA TGTGCCAGCAGCCAAGCACGGGAGGAGCCCCAGCATTTT.

The chain joins TRBV7-9 to TRBJ1-1, with 11 bases fitting TRBD1. CDR3 length: 18 residues. CDR1 is SEHNR, CDR2 FQNEAQ, per germline (reference sequence). V shed 5 bases and J 1 base; nucleotides not matched to a gene: 12. DNA for the CDR3: TGTGCCAGCAGCCCCCTTGGACAGGGGGCCGTTTCGAACACTGAAGCTTTCTTT. It specifies CASSPLGQGAVSNTEAFF.

The DNA of the CDR3 is TGTGCCTGGAGTGTGGGAGCGGGGGGAATCACAGATACGCAGTATTTT. Translation gives CAWSVGAGGITDTQYF. The chain combines TRBV30 with TRBJ2-3; 9 bases line up with TRBD2. CDR3 length: 16 residues. The V gene end was trimmed by 0 bases and the J gene end by 2 bases; junction bases not matched to a gene: 6. Germline lookup yields CDR1 GTSNPN and CDR2 SVGIG (reference sequence).

The table lists this clone with a few counts. This chain joins TRBV28 and TRBJ1-2; D remains unclear. Germline CDR1 MDHEN, CDR2 SYDVKM. Trimming shortened V by 9 bases and J by 4 bases, and 12 bases separated the two germline ends. The CDR3 extends over 12 amino acids. The CDR3 loop is CASAREGYGYTF. The CDR3 DNA follows: TGTGCCAGTGCCCGGGAGGGCTATGGCTACACCTTC.

V usage is TRBV30 and J usage is TRBJ2-3, with TRBD2 matching 7 bases. The V gene's germline CDR1 is GTSNPN and CDR2 SVGIG (reference sequence). With 0 bases clipped from V and 0 bases from J, the junction kept 9 bases outside the gene matches. The CDR3 spans 17 residues. CDR3 nucleotide sequence: TGTGCCTGGAGTGTACCTAGAGCGGGGCCTAGCACAGATACGCAGTATTTT. Its protein is CAWSVPRAGPSTDTQYF.

The chain employs TRBV6-6 and TRBJ2-6, with 7 positions matching TRBD1. J gave up 6 bases and V 4 bases, and 3 bases lay outside the gene matches. The CDR3 loop spans 14 amino acids. Germline CDR1 reads MNHNY; CDR2 reads SVGAGI (reference sequence). The CDR3 sequence is CASSSGQEANVLTF. DNA of the CDR3: TGTGCCAGCAGTTCCGGACAGGAGGCCAACGTCCTGACTTTC.

The chain joins TRBV19 to TRBJ2-3; 8 bases fit TRBD2. With 3 bases clipped from V and 0 bases from J, the junction kept 5 bases outside the gene matches. Germline loops: CDR1 LNHDA, CDR2 SQIVND (reference sequence). This CDR3 contains 16 residues. The CDR3 protein is CASSIPSGGSTDTQYF. As DNA, the CDR3 is TGTGCCAGTAGTATCCCAAGCGGGGGAAGCACAGATACGCAGTATTTT.

The chain links TRBV5-6 to TRBJ1-4; unclear D gene. CDR1 is SGHDT, CDR2 YYEEEE, per germline. Trimming left V 0 bases short and J 8 bases short, with 8 bases between. This CDR3 has 13 amino acids. CDR3 coding DNA: TGTGCCAGCAGCTTGGGGGATAGCGAAAAACTGTTTTTT. Encoded protein: CASSLGDSEKLFF.

This clone was counted between two and nine times. The gene calls are TRBV11-2 and TRBJ2-7; 11 nucleotides line up with TRBD1. The CDR3 covers 13 residues. The germline gives CDR1 SGHAT, CDR2 FQNNGV. V lost 4 bases and J lost 6; bases outside the gene matches: 2. The CDR3 nucleotides are TGTGCCAGCAGCTGGACAGGGGGCTCCGAGCAGTACTTC. Amino acids: CASSWTGGSEQYF.

The chain has TRBV7-2 and TRBJ1-6; no reliable D call. V lost 5 bases, J lost 3 bases, and 8 bases lay in between. This CDR3 has 14 residues. Germline CDR1 reads SGHTA; CDR2 reads FQGNSA. CDR3 sequence reads: CASSQHSYNSPLHF. The CDR3 DNA is TGTGCCAGCAGCCAACACAGCTATAATTCACCCCTCCACTTT.

A single count supports this clone. The V gene is TRBV4-1, the J gene TRBJ2-1; 12 nucleotides line up with TRBD2. From germline, CDR1 is MGHRA and CDR2 YSYEKL. CDR3 size: 18 residues. V lost 3 bases, J lost 7 bases, and 13 bases stayed unmatched. The CDR3 sequence: CASSQVDMGLAGLNEQFF. The CDR3 DNA reads as TGCGCCAGCAGCCAGGTAGATATGGGACTAGCGGGTCTGAATGAGCAGTTCTTC.

The V gene is TRBV18, the J gene TRBJ1-5, with no clear D. Trimming removed 1 base from V and 3 bases from J, with 4 bases in between. The CDR3 runs 13 residues. CDR1 is KGHSH, CDR2 LQKENI, per germline. The DNA of the CDR3 is TGTGCCAGCTCACCACAGTCCAATCAGCCCCAGCATTTT. Translating gives CASSPQSNQPQHF.

The J gene is TRBJ1-2, the V gene TRBV6-6, with 8 bases aligning to TRBD1. V trimming: 5 bases; J trimming: 2 bases; junction bases outside the gene matches: 10. This CDR3 comprises 16 residues. Germline V gives CDR1 MNHNY, CDR2 SVGAGI (reference sequence). CDR3 in amino acids: CASSPTHQGANYGYTF. DNA of the CDR3: TGTGCCAGCAGTCCCACCCATCAGGGGGCAAACTATGGCTACACCTTC.

The V call is TRBV28, the J call TRBJ2-2; 8 nucleotides match TRBD1. Germline V CDR1 and CDR2: MDHEN, SYDVKM. The CDR3 is 20 amino acids. With 6 bases clipped from V and 0 bases from J, the junction kept 18 bases outside the gene matches. The CDR3 DNA follows: TGTGCCAGCAGCCCCCACGGAGGCAGGGGGCCCCAATCGAACACCGGGGAGCTGTTTTTT. It yields the protein CASSPHGGRGPQSNTGELFF.

J is TRBJ1-5 and V is TRBV28; D gene unclear. Germline V gives CDR1 MDHEN, CDR2 SYDVKM. The CDR3 has 15 residues. The V end lost 2 bases, the J end lost 4 bases, and 12 bases lay between the germline ends. CDR3 amino acids: CASSLNFIPNQPQHF. The CDR3 DNA reads as TGTGCCAGCAGTTTAAATTTTATCCCAAATCAGCCCCAGCATTTT.

The J gene is TRBJ1-4, the V gene TRBV25-1; no clear D gene. This CDR3 is 16 amino acids long. Germline CDR1 reads MGHDK; CDR2 reads SYGVNS. The V end lost 0 bases, the J end lost 8 bases, and 16 bases lay between the germline ends. Written as DNA, the CDR3 is TGTGCCAGCAGTGAATACTCCCGGGGAGGCGAAGAAAAACTGTTTTTT. This codes for CASSEYSRGGEEKLFF.

The V gene is TRBV7-2, the J gene TRBJ2-3; 7 bases fit TRBD1. The length of the CDR3 is 13 residues. Germline CDR1 SGHTA, CDR2 FQGNSA. V lost 5 bases and J lost 5; bases outside the gene matches: 4. Here the CDR3 DNA reads TGTGCCAGCAGCCCACGGACAGGAGATACGCAGTATTTT. Translated, it gives CASSPRTGDTQYF.

This clone was counted between two and nine times. The V call is TRBV12-5, the J call TRBJ1-6; 7 nucleotides line up with TRBD1. The germline V gene encodes CDR1 LGHNT and CDR2 FRNRAP. V trimming: 7 bases; J trimming: 7 bases; junction bases outside the gene matches: 7. The CDR3 loop spans 14 amino acids. The CDR3 protein is CASAPTGTNSPLHF. The CDR3 DNA follows: TGTGCTAGTGCCCCGACAGGGACCAATTCACCCCTCCACTTT.

J is TRBJ1-3 and V is TRBV10-3, with D perhaps TRBD1 (6 bases). Germline V CDR1 and CDR2: ENHRY, SYGVKD. Trimming stripped 5 bases from V and 4 bases from J, with 9 bases between. CDR3 size: 13 residues. CDR3 protein: CAISNGQGNTIYF. CDR3 coding DNA: TGTGCCATCAGTAATGGACAGGGAAACACCATATATTTT.

V and J are TRBV6-5 and TRBJ2-5; D gene uncertain. Germline assignment: CDR1 MNHEY and CDR2 SVGAGI. The ends were cut back, 4 bases at V and 3 bases at J, with 12 bases in the middle. The CDR3 spans 14 residues. The CDR3 protein is CASSSAWVEETQYF. The CDR3 nucleotides are TGTGCCAGCAGTTCCGCTTGGGTAGAAGAGACCCAGTACTTC.

The chain is built from TRBV6-6 and TRBJ1-2; D may be TRBD1 (5 bases). V lost 0 bases and J lost 4, with 12 bases in between. CDR1 MNHNY and CDR2 SVGAGI come from the germline V gene (reference sequence). The CDR3 has 15 amino acids. The DNA of the CDR3 is TGTGCCAGCAGTTACTCGAGTCAGGGCGGCTATGGCTACACCTTC. Its protein is CASSYSSQGGYGYTF.

This sequence joins TRBV6-5 and TRBJ1-1; no clear D. Per the germline V gene, CDR1 is MNHEY and CDR2 is SVGAGI. Trimming took off 7 bases at V and 0 bases at J, with 9 bases between the two ends. The CDR3 runs 13 residues. Here the CDR3 DNA reads TGTGCCAGCAAAACGGTTTTGAACACTGAAGCTTTCTTT. Residues: CASKTVLNTEAFF.

This chain uses TRBV19 with TRBJ1-1; 8 nucleotides line up with TRBD1. With V trimmed by 4 bases and J by 0 bases, 4 bases remained unmatched. This CDR3 spans 15 amino acids. The germline gives CDR1 LNHDA, CDR2 SQIVND (reference sequence). The DNA of the CDR3 is TGTGCCAGTAGTACTAGACAGGGGATGAACACTGAAGCTTTCTTT. It translates to CASSTRQGMNTEAFF.

This clone was seen more than once but under ten times. CDR3 amino acids: CASSPRQPNTGELFF. CDR3 bases: TGTGCCAGCTCACCACGGCAGCCGAACACCGGGGAGCTGTTTTTT. This chain joins TRBV18 and TRBJ2-2; D is unresolved. Trimming took 1 base from V and 0 from J, leaving 6 bases between them. Per germline, CDR1 KGHSH and CDR2 LQKENI. The CDR3 is made up of 15 amino acids.

The genes are TRBV27 and TRBJ2-2; 8 positions agree with TRBD1. V trimming: 4 bases; J trimming: 5 bases; junction bases outside the gene matches: 9. Looked up from germline, CDR1 is MNHEY and CDR2 is SMNVEV (reference sequence). This CDR3 contains 16 residues. As DNA, the CDR3 is TGTGCCAGCAGTTGGGCCAGGGGGCTTAGAACCGGGGAGCTGTTTTTT. It is translated as CASSWARGLRTGELFF.

V gene TRBV15 combines with J gene TRBJ1-4, with unresolved D. V gave up 6 bases and J gave up 0 bases, with 5 bases separating them. CDR1 and CDR2 (germline): LNHNV, YYDKDF (reference sequence). This CDR3 has 13 amino acids. The CDR3 protein is CATRAATNEKLFF. CDR3 nucleotides: TGTGCCACCAGGGCGGCAACTAATGAAAAACTGTTTTTT.